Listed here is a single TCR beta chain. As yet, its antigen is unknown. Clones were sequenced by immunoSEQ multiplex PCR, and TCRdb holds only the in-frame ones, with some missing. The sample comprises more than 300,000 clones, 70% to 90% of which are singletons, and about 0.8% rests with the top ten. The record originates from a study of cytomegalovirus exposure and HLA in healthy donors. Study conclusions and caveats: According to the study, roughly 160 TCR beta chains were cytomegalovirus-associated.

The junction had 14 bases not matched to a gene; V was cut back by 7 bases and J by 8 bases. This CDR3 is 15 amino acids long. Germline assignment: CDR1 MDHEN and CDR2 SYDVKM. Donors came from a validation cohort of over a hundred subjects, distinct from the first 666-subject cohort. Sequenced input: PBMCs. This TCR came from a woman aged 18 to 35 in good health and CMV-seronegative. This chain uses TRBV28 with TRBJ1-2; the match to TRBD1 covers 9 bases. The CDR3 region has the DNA TGTGCCAGCACCTTATTTGTCGGGACAGGGTTAGGCTACACCTTC. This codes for CASTLFVGTGLGYTF.